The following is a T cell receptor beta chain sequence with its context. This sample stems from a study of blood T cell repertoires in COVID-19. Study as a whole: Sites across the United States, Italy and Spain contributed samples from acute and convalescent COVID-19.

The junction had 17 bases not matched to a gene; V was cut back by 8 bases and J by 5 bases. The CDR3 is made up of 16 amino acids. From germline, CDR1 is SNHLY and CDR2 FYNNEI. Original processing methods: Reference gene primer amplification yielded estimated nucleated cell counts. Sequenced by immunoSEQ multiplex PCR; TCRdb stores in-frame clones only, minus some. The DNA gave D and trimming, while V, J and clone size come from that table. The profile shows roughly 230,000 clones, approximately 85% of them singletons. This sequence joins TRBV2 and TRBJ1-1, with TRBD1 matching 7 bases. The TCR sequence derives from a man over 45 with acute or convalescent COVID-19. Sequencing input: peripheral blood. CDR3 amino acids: CASPGQVKGKRTEAFF. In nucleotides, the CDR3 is TGTGCCAGCCCTGGACAGGTAAAGGGTAAAAGGACTGAAGCTTTCTTT.